This entry describes one TCR beta chain. Its antigen is unidentified. Per germline, CDR1 MGHRA and CDR2 YSYEKL. This CDR3 is 15 amino acids long. V shed 4 bases and J shed 4 bases, with 17 bases lying between them. This sample stems from a study of molecular identifiers for immune sequencing clone quantification. Study conclusions and caveats: Clonotypes surpassing 20 RNA copies contained over 98% of effector molecules, versus under 1% in naive cells. Clone sizes that are highly expanded could be underestimated when identical TCR molecules share a barcode.

When naive CD8 T cells were sorted, they were gated as CD8+CD4-CCR7+CD45RA+. It was with previously described methods and listed TCR primers that bulk TCR libraries were made. From the PCR reads, TCRdb called clonotypes with MiXCR, one entry per CDR3 protein. The data show 490,000 or so distinct CDR3 sequences, around 25% seen once. The sequenced sample was naive CD8+ T cells from blood, with Jurkat cell RNA spiked in. Indicated subset: FACS-sorted CD8+CD4-CCR7+CD45RA+ naive T cells. The receptor was isolated from a human donor in good health. Some libraries in this study had Jurkat cell RNA spiked in. V and J are TRBV4-1 and TRBJ2-7; D remains unclear. CDR3 residues: CASSLAFGERYEQYF. The DNA for the CDR3 is TGCGCCAGCAGCCTGGCGTTTGGGGAACGATACGAGCAGTACTTC.